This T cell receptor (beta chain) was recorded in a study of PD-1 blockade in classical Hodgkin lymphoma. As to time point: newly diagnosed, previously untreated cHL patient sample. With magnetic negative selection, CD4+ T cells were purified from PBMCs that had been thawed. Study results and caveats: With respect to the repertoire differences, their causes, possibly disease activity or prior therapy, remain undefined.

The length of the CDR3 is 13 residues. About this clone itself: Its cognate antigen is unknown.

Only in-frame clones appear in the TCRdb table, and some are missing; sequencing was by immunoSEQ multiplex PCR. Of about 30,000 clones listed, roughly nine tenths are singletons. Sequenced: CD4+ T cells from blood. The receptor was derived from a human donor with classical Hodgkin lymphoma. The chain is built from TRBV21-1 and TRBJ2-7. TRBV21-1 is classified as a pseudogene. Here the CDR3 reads CASILGVGYEQYF. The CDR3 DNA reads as TGTGCCAGCATCCTGGGGGTCGGATACGAGCAGTACTTC.